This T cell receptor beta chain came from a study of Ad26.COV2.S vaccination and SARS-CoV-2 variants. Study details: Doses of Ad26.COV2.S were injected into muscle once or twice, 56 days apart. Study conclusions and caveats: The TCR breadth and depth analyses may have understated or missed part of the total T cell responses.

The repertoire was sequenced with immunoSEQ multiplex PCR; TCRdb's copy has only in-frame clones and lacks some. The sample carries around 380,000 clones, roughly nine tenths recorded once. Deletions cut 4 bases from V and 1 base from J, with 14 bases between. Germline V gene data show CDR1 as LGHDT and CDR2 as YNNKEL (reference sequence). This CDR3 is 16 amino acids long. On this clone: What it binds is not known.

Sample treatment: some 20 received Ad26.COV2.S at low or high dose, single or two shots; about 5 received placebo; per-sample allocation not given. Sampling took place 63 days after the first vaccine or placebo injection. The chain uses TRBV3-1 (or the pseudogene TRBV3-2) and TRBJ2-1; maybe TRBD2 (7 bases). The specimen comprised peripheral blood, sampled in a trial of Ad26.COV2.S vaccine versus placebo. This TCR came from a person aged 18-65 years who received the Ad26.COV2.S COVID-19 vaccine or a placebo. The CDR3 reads CASSPVGGGSYNEQFF. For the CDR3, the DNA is TGTGCCAGCAGCCCTGTAGGGGGGGGATCCTACAATGAGCAGTTCTTC.